This TCR beta chain was observed in a study of cytomegalovirus exposure and HLA in healthy donors. The study ran its PCR with 60 Vbeta and 13 Jbeta primers. The protocol was immunoSEQ multiplex PCR, while the TCRdb copy is restricted to in-frame clones and leaves out a portion. Of 120,000 or so clones listed, 80% are singletons. Nominally healthy donors were sampled, though unrecorded immune exposures were likely. The J segment lost 8 bases and the V segment lost 0 bases, leaving 10 bases of the junction unmatched. The CDR3 has 15 amino acids. Germline V gene lookup returns CDR1 LGHNA and CDR2 YNFKEQ. As regards this clone: Antigen: not known.

General study points: Most TCR sequences proved rare, with some public TCRs found in many donors. Diagnosis of cytomegalovirus status made by the classifier reportedly showed high specificity and sensitivity.

V is TRBV4-2 and J is TRBJ2-7; 7 bases are shared with TRBD2. The sequenced sample was PBMCs. This sequence was found in a man in his forties or fifties in good health and CMV-seronegative. The CDR3 region has the DNA TGTGCCAGCAGCCAAGATGGCGGGGGTTCTACGAAGCAGTACTTC. As protein: CASSQDGGGSTKQYF.